This T cell receptor beta chain was sequenced for a study of control samples from healthy donors and cancer patients. The CDR3 runs to 14 residues. Looked up from germline, CDR1 is SGHRS and CDR2 is YFSETQ. V was pared by 0 bases and J by 0 bases, with 6 bases between. TCRdb's copy holds only in-frame clones and misses some; the assay was immunoSEQ multiplex PCR. The profile shows 200,000 to 250,000 clones, around 94% of them singletons. This TCR was recovered from a man aged 45-65 years in good health. Sample: blood. The J gene is TRBJ1-2, the V gene TRBV5-1; D remains ambiguous. The DNA of the CDR3 is TGCGCCAGCAGCTTGGAACAGACTAACTATGGCTACACCTTC. It specifies CASSLEQTNYGYTF. Complete variable domain (other parts from reference TRBV5-1 and TRBJ1-2): KAGVTQTPRYLIKTRGQQVTLSCSPISGHRSVSWYQQTPGQGLQFLFEYFSETQRNKGNFPGRFSGRQFSNSRSEMNVSTLELGDSALYLCASSLEQTNYGYTFGSGTRLTVV.